This entry concerns a single T cell receptor (beta chain). In the study's own analysis: Cell counts per sample came from amplifying reference gene primers. Clones were read by immunoSEQ multiplex PCR, and TCRdb kept only the in-frame ones, dropping some. That table gives V, J and clone size, and the DNA gave D and trimming. The repertoire holds more than 300,000 clones, almost 90% seen once, with under 1.1% in the top ten. The germline V and J ends were trimmed by 1 base and 1 base, with 5 bases remaining between them. The CDR3 extends over 13 amino acids. CDR1 and CDR2 (germline): SGHRS, YFSETQ. This specimen belongs to a study of blood T cell repertoires in COVID-19. The overall study: Whether acute or convalescent, the COVID-19 samples came from the United States, Italy and Spain.

The sequenced material came from peripheral blood. The clonotype comes from a middle-aged woman with COVID-19, enrolled during active disease. The chain is built from TRBV5-1 and TRBJ1-1, with D uncertain. CDR3: CASSLLSNTEAFF. CDR3 bases: TGCGCCAGCAGCTTGTTATCGAACACTGAAGCTTTCTTT.